What follows is one T cell receptor beta chain and its context. Its antigen remains unknown. A read error is likely, as this CDR3 ends without the conserved phenylalanine or tryptophan. The data were obtained in a study of T cells in Graves' hyperthyroidism and ophthalmopathy. Study overall: Once the initial diagnosis was made, peripheral blood was obtained before any treatment.

TCR beta CDR3 regions were amplified from RNA transcripts. A set of HTBI primers served as the primers for a first-round RT-PCR of the TCR CDR3. From the multiplex PCR reads, TCRdb called clonotypes with MiXCR, one entry per CDR3 protein. This sample has more than 250,000 distinct CDR3 sequences, with approximately 16% found just once. Clinical symptoms, serum thyroxine, TRAb, thyroid ultrasound and orbital computed tomography informed diagnoses. Preceding any ophthalmopathy symptoms, the blood sample dates from first hyperthyroidism diagnosis. This CDR3 is built from 16 residues. In germline, CDR1 is MGHRA, CDR2 YSYEKL. V was pared by 2 bases and J by 3 bases, with 9 bases of the junction left unmatched. Study-wide results and limits: The model forecast ophthalmopathy, anticipating it by a median approximately 7 months before onset.

The chain combines TRBV4-1 with TRBJ2-7, with 8 positions matching TRBD2. This receptor was identified in a woman between 45 and 60 years old with Graves' hyperthyroidism that later progressed to Graves' ophthalmopathy. The sequencing input was blood. The CDR3 DNA sequence: TGCGCCAGCAGCCAACAACTCGGGAGGGCCGGCTACGAGCAGTACCTC. This encodes CASSQQLGRAGYEQYL.